These 27 T cell receptor beta chains share one sample of origin, sequenced in a study of metastatic and nonmetastatic thyroid tumors. All patients were treatment-naive before thyroid surgery. MiXCR was used by TCRdb to re-call the PCR reads. The table has about 19,000 clones, about 33% seen once. The sample comprised adjacent normal tissue. The receptors here all came from a female donor with papillary thyroid cancer or a benign thyroid nodule (not recorded which). Some clones in this sample may be carry-over from other donors' samples.

This clone was recorded many times. This chain uses TRBV18 with TRBJ1-1, with D uncertain. CDR1 is KGHSH and CDR2 is LQKENI in the germline V gene. Trimming stripped 0 bases from V and 4 bases from J, with 9 bases between. This CDR3 spans 14 amino acids. CDR3: CASSPPGMGTEAFF. DNA for the CDR3: TGTGCCAGCTCACCACCGGGCATGGGCACTGAAGCTTTCTTT.

V gene TRBV11-2 combines with J gene TRBJ1-6; D remains unclear. Germline V gives CDR1 SGHAT, CDR2 FQNNGV. The CDR3 totals 16 residues. Trimming shortened V by 3 bases and J by 8 bases, and 17 bases separated the two germline ends. The CDR3 loop reads CASSFGIVGRDSPLHF. Written as DNA, the CDR3 is TGTGCCAGCAGCTTCGGTATAGTGGGGAGGGATTCACCCCTCCACTTT.

V gene TRBV18 combines with J gene TRBJ2-2; 10 bases are a match to TRBD1. V lost 4 bases to trimming and J lost 5 bases; unmatched junction nucleotides: 4. Germline V gene data show CDR1 as KGHSH and CDR2 as LQKENI. The CDR3 runs to 15 residues. The CDR3 DNA is TGTGCCAGCTCACTTGGACAGGGGGGAACCGGGGAGCTGTTTTTT. Translated: CASSLGQGGTGELFF.

By its share, this clone is medium-sized. V and J are TRBV2 and TRBJ1-6; D unresolved. The V end lost 3 bases, the J end lost 6 bases, and 9 bases lay between the germline ends. CDR3 length: 14 amino acids. Germline-derived CDR1 and CDR2 are SNHLY and FYNNEI. The CDR3 nucleotides read TGTGCCAGCAGTGACACACTGTCTAATTCACCCCTCCACTTT. The encoded protein is CASSDTLSNSPLHF.

The V and J genes are TRBV6-1 and TRBJ2-7; D gene unclear. V was pared by 5 bases and J by 6 bases, with 14 bases between. CDR1 MNHNS and CDR2 SASEGT come from the germline V gene. This CDR3 spans 13 amino acids. The CDR3 region has the DNA TGTGCCAGCAGTTCCGCGTCTAGTCCCGAGCAGTACTTC. Residues: CASSSASSPEQYF.

This clone turned up a few times. The chain couples TRBV4-2 to TRBJ1-2; D gene ambiguous. The CDR3 has 11 amino acids. Germline lookup yields CDR1 LGHNA and CDR2 YNFKEQ. Trimming cost V 0 bases and J 11 bases, with 7 bases left between them. CDR3 protein: CASSQDEDYTF. Here the CDR3 DNA reads TGTGCCAGCAGCCAAGATGAGGATTACACCTTC.

By share, this clone counts as medium-sized (0.01 to 0.1%). The chain uses TRBV15 and TRBJ2-5, with D perhaps matching TRBD1 (5 bases). The CDR3 spans 14 residues. The germline gives CDR1 LNHNV, CDR2 YYDKDF (reference sequence). Trimming removed 3 bases at V and 3 bases at J, with 11 bases between. The CDR3 coding sequence is TGTGCCACCAGCAGGGACATTACAGAAGAGACCCAGTACTTC. As protein: CATSRDITEETQYF.

The V and J genes are TRBV30 and TRBJ1-2; D perhaps matches TRBD1 (5 bases). This CDR3 has 11 amino acids. Deletions cut 0 bases from V and 6 bases from J, with 5 bases between. Germline V gene sequence: CDR1 GTSNPN, CDR2 SVGIG (reference sequence). CDR3 protein: CAWSVQDGYTF. Written as DNA, the CDR3 is TGTGCCTGGAGTGTACAGGATGGCTACACCTTC.

V gene TRBV6-1 combines with J gene TRBJ1-2; 10 bases are a match to TRBD1. CDR1 and CDR2 (germline): MNHNS, SASEGT. V was pared by 0 bases and J by 8 bases, with 6 bases of the junction left unmatched. The CDR3 covers 15 residues. CDR3 in amino acids: CASSEAADRGMGYTF. CDR3 nucleotide sequence: TGTGCCAGCAGTGAAGCCGCGGACAGGGGGATGGGCTACACCTTC.

This sequence joins TRBV12-3 or TRBV12-4 and TRBJ1-5; D uncertain. V was clipped by 7 bases and J by 4 bases, with 11 bases between them. This CDR3 region has 13 residues. The CDR3 DNA reads TGTGCCAGCACCGCAGGTTCAAATCAGCCCCAGCATTTT. Its translation is CASTAGSNQPQHF.

This clone was picked up many times. The genes are TRBV28 and TRBJ1-4; possible D gene TRBD1, 5 bases. Germline assignment: CDR1 MDHEN and CDR2 SYDVKM. The CDR3 length is 16 residues. V lost 6 bases and J lost 3, with 17 bases in between. CDR3 bases: TGTGCCAGCAGCTATCCGGGTGGCAGGGCTAATGAAAAACTGTTTTTT. Translation gives CASSYPGGRANEKLFF.

V is TRBV6-1 and J is TRBJ2-7; D is ambiguous. Trimming cost V 8 bases and J 6 bases, with 17 bases left between them. Germline V CDR1 and CDR2: MNHNS, SASEGT. The CDR3 contains 13 residues. The CDR3: CASRMGRWGEQYF. CDR3 nucleotide sequence: TGTGCCAGCCGTATGGGCCGTTGGGGCGAGCAGTACTTC.

This chain connects TRBV12-3 or TRBV12-4 to TRBJ2-7, with TRBD2 identical over 9 bases. After removal of 3 bases from V and 6 bases from J, the junction contained 6 bases not matched to a gene. This CDR3 is 14 amino acids long. As DNA, the CDR3 is TGTGCCAGCAGTTTTAGCGGGAGTCTAGGCGAGCAGTACTTC. Amino acids: CASSFSGSLGEQYF.

This clone was seen many times. This chain uses TRBV6-4 with TRBJ1-5; TRBD1 matches at 7 bases. J lost 0 bases, V lost 2 bases, and 7 bases had no gene match. Germline V lookup: CDR1 MRHNA, CDR2 SNTAGT. The length of the CDR3 is 17 residues. The CDR3 coding sequence is TGTGCCAGCAGTGACAGGGGGCGACTTTATAGCAATCAGCCCCAGCATTTT. Protein product: CASSDRGRLYSNQPQHF.

This rearrangement joins TRBV7-8 to TRBJ2-7; 7 bases map to TRBD2. The V gene's germline CDR1 is SGHVS and CDR2 FQNEAQ. V was pared by 1 base and J by 3 bases, with 9 bases of the junction left unmatched. This CDR3 is 16 amino acids long. The CDR3 sequence: CASSLVSSGFLYEQYF. For the CDR3, the DNA is TGTGCCAGCAGCTTAGTCTCTAGCGGATTTCTCTACGAGCAGTACTTC.

The gene calls are TRBV20-1 and TRBJ2-2, with D unresolved. The CDR3 contains 15 residues. Trimming removed 3 bases from V and 5 bases from J, with 16 bases in between. Germline-derived CDR1 and CDR2 are DFQATT and SNEGSKA (reference sequence). CDR3 region: CSASSPTDLTGELFF. Here the CDR3 DNA reads TGCAGTGCTAGCAGTCCCACAGATCTGACCGGGGAGCTGTTTTTT.

The genes are TRBV5-1 and TRBJ1-3, with unresolved D. This CDR3 is built from 16 residues. CDR1 is SGHRS and CDR2 is YFSETQ in the germline V gene. V lost 6 bases, J lost 0 bases, and 16 bases lay in between. This CDR3 is CASTLHDGSSGNTIYF. The CDR3 DNA reads as TGCGCCAGCACCCTGCACGACGGGAGCTCTGGAAACACCATATATTTT.

V usage is TRBV5-1 and J usage is TRBJ2-2; D perhaps matches TRBD2 (6 bases). Germline values: CDR1 SGHRS, CDR2 YFSETQ. V was shortened by 0 bases and J by 4 bases, with 7 bases between the two germline ends. The CDR3 runs to 14 residues. Written as DNA, the CDR3 is TGCGCCAGCAGCTTGGGGGAGGCCACCGGGGAGCTGTTTTTT. Translating it yields CASSLGEATGELFF.

By sample fraction, this clone is medium-sized. The chain links TRBV6-1 to TRBJ2-7, with a possible D match to TRBD1 (6 bases). Trimming took 8 bases from V and 12 from J, leaving 17 bases between them. Germline CDR1 is MNHNS and CDR2 is SASEGT. This CDR3 has 11 residues. CDR3 amino acids: CASVGPAGAYF. DNA of the CDR3: TGTGCCAGCGTCGGTCCCGCAGGGGCGTACTTC.

This clone was seen ten or more times. In nucleotides, the CDR3 is TGCAGCGTTGAAGGACAGGGGACCCCGAGAACCGGGGAGCTGTTTTTT. This encodes CSVEGQGTPRTGELFF. The chain uses TRBV29-1 and TRBJ2-2, with 8 bases aligning to TRBD1. Germline CDR1 SQVTM, CDR2 ANQGSEA. The J segment lost 5 bases and the V segment lost 1 base, leaving 9 bases of the junction unmatched. There are 16 residues in the CDR3.

Note on this clone: A read error may produce the germline difference seen at one junction end. At the DNA level, this CDR3 is encoded by other sequences in the same sample as well. The chain links TRBV5-4 to TRBJ2-2, with 8 bases aligning to TRBD1. This CDR3 is built from 18 residues. Germline CDR1 SGHNT, CDR2 YYREEE (reference sequence). The CDR3 here is CASSLSAGGRARTGELFF. CDR3 DNA: TGTGCCAGCAGCTTGAGCGCAGGGGGCCGAGCTCGTACCGGGGAGCTATTTTTT. The full variable domain, rest sourced from reference TRBV5-4 and TRBJ2-2, is ETGVTQSPTHLIKTRGQQVTLRCSSQSGHNTVSWYQQALGQGPQFIFQYYREEENGRGNFPPRFSGLQFPNYSSELNVNALELDDSALYLCASSLSAGGRARTGELFFGEGSRLTVL.

The chain combines TRBV12-3 or TRBV12-4 with TRBJ1-5, with D possibly being TRBD1 (6 bases). V was clipped by 7 bases and J by 2 bases, with 21 bases between them. CDR3 size: 17 residues. CDR3 region: CASTTSSIGGGNQPQHF. For the CDR3, the DNA is TGTGCCAGCACTACCTCCTCGATAGGGGGAGGCAATCAGCCCCAGCATTTT.

This clone is deemed medium-sized. The chain couples TRBV28 to TRBJ1-4; 8 bases match TRBD1. CDR3 length: 14 residues. The V gene's germline CDR1 is MDHEN and CDR2 SYDVKM. Trimming cost V 6 bases and J 6 bases; bases outside gene matches: 6. Here the CDR3 reads CASSPGTGYEKLFF. CDR3 in DNA: TGTGCCAGCAGCCCCGGGACAGGCTATGAAAAACTGTTTTTT.

The rearrangement joins TRBV7-9 to TRBJ2-7; 8 bases map to TRBD2. Germline CDR1 and CDR2: SEHNR and FQNEAQ (reference sequence). V lost 5 bases and J lost 0; bases outside the gene matches: 3. CDR3 length: 14 amino acids. Here the CDR3 DNA reads TGTGCCAGCAGCGCAAGCGGGAGCTCCTACGAGCAGTACTTC. Translation: CASSASGSSYEQYF.

In its sample, this clone is medium-sized. The rearrangement links TRBV11-2 to TRBJ2-7; TRBD2 might be the D (7 bases). The CDR3 has 15 residues. V was clipped by 0 bases and J by 3 bases, with 12 bases between them. Germline V CDR1 and CDR2: SGHAT, FQNNGV. Written as DNA, the CDR3 is TGTGCCAGCAGCTTAGATACCGGGGGGCGCTACGAGCAGTACTTC. Protein: CASSLDTGGRYEQYF.

The rearrangement joins TRBV20-1 to TRBJ2-1; D gene ambiguous. Germline CDR1 DFQATT, CDR2 SNEGSKA (reference sequence). Trimming took 6 bases from V and 2 from J, leaving 14 bases between them. The CDR3 consists of 14 residues. The CDR3 spells CSARHHSPYNEQFF. The CDR3 DNA reads TGCAGTGCGAGACACCATTCACCCTACAATGAGCAGTTCTTC.

V and J are TRBV5-1 and TRBJ1-1; the D is unclear. Looked up from germline, CDR1 is SGHRS and CDR2 is YFSETQ. Trimming left V 0 bases short and J 6 bases short, with 12 bases between. This CDR3 contains 14 residues. The CDR3 loop is CASSLEPGRAEAFF. CDR3 coding DNA: TGCGCCAGCAGCTTGGAGCCGGGAAGGGCTGAAGCTTTCTTT.